This TCR beta chain was recorded in a study of breast tumors, draining lymph nodes, adjacent tissues. Study-level findings and limits: Compared with basal-like, luminal-like tumors shared significantly more repertoire with nontumor tissue. The lymph node origin of tumor T cells was framed as consistent with a hypothesis, not demonstrated.

The CDR3 totals 17 residues. CDR1 KGHSH and CDR2 LQKENI come from the germline V gene. Trimming removed 0 bases from V and 2 bases from J, with 13 bases in between. Breast cancer patients provided tissue from their axillary draining lymph nodes. Points on this clonotype: Its antigen remains unidentified.

TCRdb re-analysed the multiplex PCR reads in MiXCR, keeping a single row per CDR3 protein. The sample records fewer than 150,000 distinct CDR3 sequences, less than 25% being singletons. The chain joins TRBV18 to TRBJ2-2; tentatively, D is TRBD1 (7 bases). This TCR was recovered from a female donor with breast cancer. Some clones in this sample may be carry-over from other donors' samples. The sequenced sample consisted of axillary lymph node tissue. This CDR3 reads CASSPPTGDSNTGELFF. The CDR3 DNA sequence: TGTGCCAGCTCACCACCCACAGGGGACTCTAACACCGGGGAGCTGTTTTTT.